The present T cell receptor (beta chain) was sequenced within a study of regulatory T cells in long-lasting Graves disease (dated by TCRdb to 2020 to 2022). With regard to the full study: Patients with newly diagnosed Graves' disease had been on antithyroid drugs for under 3 months. The study was conducted in China and was registered as a clinical trial. A total of approximately 35 samples underwent TCR sequencing: about 13 from persistent and some 20 from newly diagnosed Graves' disease patients. Peripheral blood TCR sequencing and RNA sequencing compared persistent Graves' disease patients with newly diagnosed Graves' disease patients.

This clonotype has ten or more counts. This receptor's antigen is unknown. Base qualities are missing; no much larger clone stands one base away. Libraries were prepared through multiplex PCR. Instrument used: Illumina HiSeq 4000. TCR beta libraries were built with iRepertoire HTBI primers and Arm-PCR amplification of CDR3 regions. Before sequencing, the PCR products went through gel purification. As for the original processing: Across samples, around 62 TRBV and 14 TRBJ segments were identified and used for gene usage analysis of CDR3 amino acid clonotypes. Filtered high-quality paired reads were merged into contigs using COPE and FqMerger. Contigs were aligned with BLAST to IMGT TRBV, TRBD and TRBJ reference genes, and CDR3 was defined per IMGT. Highly expanded clones were defined as clonotypes with a frequency above 0.1%. Shannon entropy was used to measure repertoire diversity, and the Gini coefficient was used to measure V-J evenness. A clonotype was considered public if more than one individual shared it. The public reads were reprocessed in TCRdb via fastp at Q25 and MiXCR, keeping in-frame beta chains. Each CDR3 protein gets just one entry, which takes the most common genes and DNA from the rows behind it. In this record, the V and J calls reflect TCRdb's handling and not the investigators' own analysis. In this sample the table shows approximately 300,000 distinct CDR3 sequences, over 15% of which occur a single time. The ten largest make up about two fifths of the sample.

V loses 5 bases of germline sequence and J loses 5 bases, and the interval between the two ends is 18 bases. Reading the germline V gene gives CDR1 MNHEY and CDR2 SVGEGT. The CDR3, cysteine through phenylalanine, is 15 amino acids long. Of all the DNA, just the CDR3 is kept, 45 bases in frame from base 1. The intended sense of this specimen's time point label: newly diagnosed GD, antithyroid drugs for less than 3 months. For both TCR sequencing and RNA sequencing, RNA was extracted from PBMCs using TRIzol. The diagnosis of Graves' disease followed American Thyroid Association guidelines. Recruitment of patients was carried out at an endocrinology department in Xi'an, China. From each patient, 8 to 10 milliliters of peripheral blood was collected into an EDTA anticoagulant tube. Ficoll Paque Plus density gradient separation was used to isolate PBMCs, and no further T cell sorting was performed. An Agilent 2100 Bioanalyzer and agarose gel were used to assess RNA quality, and a NanoDrop 2000 was used to measure RNA concentration.

What the work shows at the level of the full study, not this receptor alone: Compared with newly diagnosed patients, persistent Graves' disease patients had lower TCR Shannon entropy and fewer highly expanded clones, which suggests clonal expansion. Persistent patients shared more public clonotypes among themselves (approximately 2,500) than newly diagnosed patients did (approximately 900). Only the TCR beta chain was sequenced and analyzed. Persistent disease showed preferential use of TRBV28, TRBJ1-2 and TRBJ2-5, whereas newly diagnosed disease favored TRBV20-1 and TRBJ2-1. Peripheral blood alone was examined, since thyroid tissue, which constituted the primary lesion, could not be accessed. The authors acknowledged the small sample size as a limitation that may reduce accuracy.

The sample was peripheral blood mononuclear cells (PBMCs), taken at new diagnosis, from a patient treated with antithyroid drugs. This chain is built from TRBV6-2 or TRBV6-3 and TRBJ1-1, with no confidently assigned D gene. The TCR originated in a female donor with Graves disease. The CDR3 amino acid sequence is: CASSEERIQWTEAFF. In nucleotide form, the sequence is TGTGCCAGCAGTGAAGAAAGGATCCAGTGGACTGAAGCTTTCTTT.